Listed below are T cell receptor beta chains from one sample, sequenced in a study of blood T cell repertoires in COVID-19. Generated by immunoSEQ multiplex PCR, the TCRdb table keeps only in-frame clones and is missing some. This sample carries 130,000 to 150,000 clones, less than 90% of them seen once, and the ten largest clones take about 40%. The sample consisted of peripheral blood. The origin of the receptors is a human donor in a cohort sampled during active COVID-19. The CDR3 runs from the conserved cysteine through the conserved F or W. Fields, in order: J gene, V gene, clone size, D gene, CDR3 DNA, CDR3 protein. The D gene is left open where the match is weak. The size entry is marked missing in some rows and otherwise reads once, few, many or a size class.

>TRBJ2-1|TRBV6-2/TRBV6-3|-|-
TGTGCCAGCAGTTACCCTTCCATAGATTTTTATTCCTACAATGAGCAGTTCTTC
CASSYPSIDFYSYNEQFF
>TRBJ2-5|TRBV3-1/TRBV3-2|-|-
TGTGCCAGCAGCCAGGGGGGGCTCCATGGGACCCAGTACTTC
CASSQGGLHGTQYF
>TRBJ2-7|TRBV6-5|-|-
TGTGCCAGCAGTTATAGGGGGGGTTACGAGCAGTACTTC
CASSYRGGYEQYF
>TRBJ1-2|TRBV19|once|-
TGTGCCAGTTCCTATACAGCCCGTTCTAACTATGGCTACACCTTC
CASSYTARSNYGYTF
>TRBJ2-2|TRBV5-6|-|TRBD2
TGTGCCAGCAGCTCCACGGGGGGAATTGCCGGGGAGCTGTTTTTT
CASSSTGGIAGELFF
>TRBJ2-5|TRBV5-1|-|-
TGCGCCAGCAGCTTGGCCGATCAGGGCCGTGGAGAGACCCAGTACTTC
CASSLADQGRGETQYF
>TRBJ1-2|TRBV14|-|-
TGTGCCAGCAGCCTATATCGGGGGTGGAACTATGGCTACACCTTC
CASSLYRGWNYGYTF
>TRBJ1-4|TRBV23-1|-|TRBD1
TGCGCCAGCCCCCTGGGACAGGGGGCGTCCTTTAATGAAAAACTGTTTTTT
CASPLGQGASFNEKLFF
>TRBJ2-3|TRBV30|-|TRBD2
TGTGCCTGGAGTGGAGGGACTAGCGGGGGGGGAGATACGCAGTATTTT
CAWSGGTSGGGDTQYF
>TRBJ2-1|TRBV18|-|TRBD2
TGTGCCAGCTCACCACGGCTAGCGGGGGCCTACTCCTACAATGAGCAGTTCTTC
CASSPRLAGAYSYNEQFF
>TRBJ2-3|TRBV19|-|-
TGTGCCAGTAGGCTCGCCCCGACTAGCACAGATACGCAGTATTTT
CASRLAPTSTDTQYF